The entry that follows covers one T cell receptor (beta chain) sequence. This entry comes from a study of blood T cell repertoires in COVID-19. For the study at large: Specimens from acute and convalescent COVID-19 originated in the United States, Italy and Spain. T cells, B-cell-depleted T cells, or PBMCs provided the cDNA or gDNA that served as material.

Trimming at V came to 5 bases and at J to 5 bases, leaving 2 bases not matched to a gene. This CDR3 is 13 amino acids long. Original analysis: Amplification of reference gene primers provided the estimated nucleated cell counts. Sequencing used immunoSEQ multiplex PCR; TCRdb keeps in-frame clones, though not all of them. Clone size and V and J calls were adopted from that table, with D and trimming inferred from the DNA. This table holds some 120,000 clones, around nine tenths found once. Sequenced sample: peripheral blood. This chain connects TRBV12-3 or TRBV12-4 to TRBJ1-1, with 10 nucleotides matching TRBD1. The clonotype originates from a woman in her forties or fifties with active or convalescent COVID-19. CDR3 coding DNA: TGTGCCAGCAGTAGGGACAGGGGAACTGAAGCTTTCTTT. As protein: CASSRDRGTEAFF.